This passage covers 21 T cell receptor beta chains from one sample sequenced in a study of graft-versus-host responses after intestinal transplantation. The data were produced by immunoSEQ multiplex PCR, yet TCRdb's version contains in-frame clones alone and is incomplete. Here the sample spans over 40,000 clones, about 95% being singletons. No cognate antigen is known for these TCRs. This sample comprised unstimulated CD8+ T cells sorted from spleen or lymph node cells, obtained before transplant. These receptor sequences come from a human donor who was the organ donor for an intestinal transplant.

The chain links TRBV4-3 to TRBJ2-6, with 11 bases identical to TRBD1. The CDR3 extends over 18 amino acids. The germline CDR1 and CDR2 sequences are LGHNA and YSLEER. The J segment lost 0 bases and the V segment lost 4 bases, leaving 5 bases of the junction unmatched. DNA for the CDR3: TGCGCCAGCAGCCCAACCGGGACAGGGGGCTCTGGGGCCAACGTCCTGACTTTC. Translated, it gives CASSPTGTGGSGANVLTF.

This clone was seen only once. V is TRBV18 and J is TRBJ1-2; TRBD1 matches 9 bases. The V gene end was trimmed by 3 bases and the J gene end by 8 bases; junction bases not matched to a gene: 4. The germline CDR1 and CDR2 sequences are KGHSH and LQKENI. The CDR3 covers 13 residues. The CDR3 DNA is TGTGCCAGCTCACCCGGGACAGGGATAGGCTACACCTTC. Its protein is CASSPGTGIGYTF.

The chain uses TRBV4-3 and TRBJ1-2; D ambiguous. The CDR3 sequence is 16 residues long. V was cut by 0 bases and J by 6 bases, with 17 bases left in between. Germline assignment: CDR1 LGHNA and CDR2 YSLEER. The CDR3 DNA is TGCGCCAGCAGCCAAGAATTGAGGGCTCGGATTGATGGCTACACCTTC. Protein sequence: CASSQELRARIDGYTF.

This clone was found once. The rearrangement joins TRBV5-8 to TRBJ1-1; 7 positions agree with TRBD1. V gave up 5 bases and J gave up 0 bases; unmatched junction bases: 4. This CDR3 is built from 14 residues. Looked up from germline, CDR1 is SGHTS and CDR2 is YDEGEE. The CDR3 nucleotides are TGTGCCAGCAGTCGGACAGGCCTGAACACTGAAGCTTTCTTT. Amino acids: CASSRTGLNTEAFF.

The chain combines TRBV4-1 with TRBJ1-6; a weak D match, TRBD1 (5 bases). Looked up from germline, CDR1 is MGHRA and CDR2 is YSYEKL. Trimming cost V 3 bases and J 10 bases, with 19 bases left between them. The length of the CDR3 is 16 residues. The CDR3 spells CASSQILGVGESPLHF. CDR3 DNA sequence: TGCGCCAGCAGCCAGATCCTGGGGGTAGGTGAATCACCCCTCCACTTT.

The chain couples TRBV6-5 to TRBJ2-1; 10 bases match TRBD2. The ends lost 6 bases at V and 5 bases at J; junction bases unmatched: 4. This CDR3 is built from 14 residues. Germline loops: CDR1 MNHEY, CDR2 SVGAGI. DNA for the CDR3: TGTGCCAGCAGGTCCCTAGCGGGGGACAATGAGCAGTTCTTC. Residues: CASRSLAGDNEQFF.

This clone was observed a single time. The CDR3 bases are TGCGCCAGCAGCCAAGAGGGGGGATACACCGGGGAGCTGTTTTTT. This codes for CASSQEGGYTGELFF. This chain uses TRBV4-1 with TRBJ2-2, with D maybe TRBD2 (6 bases). The V and J ends lost 0 bases and 3 bases respectively, with 8 bases between them. The CDR3 spans 15 residues. Germline lookup yields CDR1 MGHRA and CDR2 YSYEKL.

The CDR3 DNA reads as TGTGCCAGCAGCTCTGGACAGGGGGAGTTGGTTGATTATGGCTACACCTTC. Amino acid sequence: CASSSGQGELVDYGYTF. The chain links TRBV7-9 to TRBJ1-2, with 10 bases identical to TRBD1. The CDR3 is 17 residues long. Germline trimming cut 4 bases from V and 5 bases from J; bases unmatched to any gene: 13. Looked up from germline, CDR1 is SEHNR and CDR2 is FQNEAQ (reference sequence).

The chain combines TRBV11-2 with TRBJ1-2; possible D gene TRBD1, 5 bases. The V and J ends lost 4 bases and 4 bases respectively, with 28 bases between them. There are 19 residues in the CDR3. Germline V gene lookup returns CDR1 SGHAT and CDR2 FQNNGV. CDR3 sequence (DNA): TGTGCCAGCAGCTGGCCGCAAGGGACGGAGAACGCAGCAATCTATGGCTACACCTTC. Translating it yields CASSWPQGTENAAIYGYTF. The full variable domain, completed using reference TRBV11-2 and TRBJ1-2, is EAGVAQSPRYKIIEKRQSVAFWCNPISGHATLYWYQQILGQGPKLLIQFQNNGVVDDSQLPKDRFSAERLKGVDSTLKIQPAKLEDSAVYLCASSWPQGTENAAIYGYTFGSGTRLTVV.

This chain links TRBV7-6 with TRBJ2-3; D is possibly TRBD2 (5 bases). V was trimmed by 3 bases and J by 1 base, leaving 11 bases between them. The germline CDR1 and CDR2 sequences are SGHVS and FNYEAQ. The CDR3 extends over 15 amino acids. The CDR3 sequence is CASSFPLEGTDTQYF. CDR3 sequence (DNA): TGTGCCAGCAGCTTCCCACTAGAGGGCACAGATACGCAGTATTTT.

The CDR3 loop reads CASSRIEGRGTDTQYF. CDR3 coding DNA: TGCGCCAGCAGCCGGATAGAAGGGAGAGGCACAGATACGCAGTATTTT. The rearrangement uses TRBV4-3 and TRBJ2-3; D may be TRBD2 (5 bases). CDR3 length: 16 residues. The germline gives CDR1 LGHNA, CDR2 YSLEER. The ends were cut back, 4 bases at V and 1 base at J, with 15 bases in the middle.

This rearrangement joins TRBV4-2 to TRBJ2-5; D unresolved. Germline V gives CDR1 LGHNA, CDR2 YNFKEQ. This CDR3 is 14 amino acids long. The V gene lost 2 bases and the J gene lost 2 bases, with 9 bases spanning the gap. CDR3 loop: CASSQIPLQETQYF. In nucleotides, the CDR3 is TGTGCCAGCAGCCAAATTCCCTTACAAGAGACCCAGTACTTC.

This clone has only a few counts. This rearrangement joins TRBV7-2 to TRBJ2-1; maybe TRBD2 (7 bases). The CDR3 is 16 residues long. Germline V lookup: CDR1 SGHTA, CDR2 FQGNSA. Trimming took 0 bases from V and 4 from J, leaving 13 bases between them. DNA for the CDR3: TGTGCCAGCAGCTTAGCGGGGGCCGGGGGGTACAATGAGCAGTTCTTC. It encodes CASSLAGAGGYNEQFF.

The V call is TRBV9, the J call TRBJ1-1; a possible D gene is TRBD1 (6 bases). Germline CDR1 SGDLS, CDR2 YYNGEE. Trimming removed 3 bases at V and 0 bases at J, with 9 bases between. The CDR3 runs to 14 residues. Written as DNA, the CDR3 is TGTGCCAGCAGCGCTGGACAGCTGAACACTGAAGCTTTCTTT. Protein product: CASSAGQLNTEAFF.

The chain combines TRBV2 with TRBJ2-1, with 12 bases lining up with TRBD1. The CDR3 length is 16 residues. Germline V gives CDR1 SNHLY, CDR2 FYNNEI. The V and J ends lost 6 bases and 4 bases, in that order; junction bases with no gene match: 7. This CDR3 is CASRGPGQGAYNEQFF. The CDR3 bases are TGTGCCAGCAGAGGCCCGGGACAGGGGGCTTACAATGAGCAGTTCTTC.

The chain employs TRBV6-4 and TRBJ2-2; the D is unclear. The CDR3 length is 12 residues. The germline gives CDR1 MRHNA, CDR2 SNTAGT. Trimming removed 6 bases at V and 2 bases at J, with 4 bases between. DNA for the CDR3: TGTGCCAGCAGGCTAAACACCGGGGAGCTGTTTTTT. This codes for CASRLNTGELFF.

The CDR3 protein is CASGLYQETQYF. The CDR3 DNA is TGTGCCAGCGGACTCTACCAAGAGACCCAGTACTTC. The V and J genes are TRBV6-5 and TRBJ2-5, with a weak D call TRBD2 (5 bases). V lost 8 bases and J lost 0, with 7 bases in between. Germline CDR1 reads MNHEY; CDR2 reads SVGAGI. This CDR3 has 12 residues.

This chain uses TRBV30 with TRBJ1-5; 8 nucleotides match TRBD1. CDR3 length: 14 amino acids. Germline V gives CDR1 GTSNPN, CDR2 SVGIG (reference sequence). V shed 5 bases, J shed 6 bases, and the junction held 9 bases outside the gene matches. CDR3 residues: CAWGPGQGGQPQHF. CDR3 nucleotide sequence: TGTGCCTGGGGCCCTGGACAGGGAGGTCAGCCCCAGCATTTT.

The genes are TRBV6-1 and TRBJ2-1, with D perhaps matching TRBD2 (5 bases). The CDR3 contains 15 residues. Germline V gene lookup returns CDR1 MNHNS and CDR2 SASEGT. V was shortened by 10 bases and J by 2 bases, with 18 bases between the two germline ends. The CDR3 region has the DNA TGTGCCACCTCGAAGCTAAGACTAACCTACAATGAGCAGTTCTTC. Its protein product is CATSKLRLTYNEQFF.

The chain has TRBV4-2 and TRBJ2-5, with 9 bases aligning to TRBD2. This CDR3 contains 18 residues. V shed 5 bases and J 5 bases; nucleotides not matched to a gene: 18. The germline gives CDR1 LGHNA, CDR2 YNFKEQ. In DNA, the CDR3 is TGTGCCAGCAGCTCCCGAACCATAGCGGGGGCTTGGGGGGAGACCCAGTACTTC. Translation gives CASSSRTIAGAWGETQYF.

The chain couples TRBV18 to TRBJ2-7; D gene unclear. The CDR3 totals 12 residues. Trimming took off 1 base at V and 2 bases at J, with 3 bases between the two ends. The germline V gene has CDR1 KGHSH and CDR2 LQKENI. CDR3 sequence (DNA): TGTGCCAGCTCACCACAAACCTACGAGCAGTACTTC. Translated: CASSPQTYEQYF.